The next 12 T cell receptor beta chains were all read from a single sample in a study of T cell responses to AZD1222 COVID-19 vaccine. TCRdb's table, derived via immunoSEQ multiplex PCR, lists solely in-frame clones and lacks some. The repertoire consists of about 140,000 clones, with 80% to 90% occurring once and the leading ten covering about 3%. Sequenced material: peripheral blood, taken on day 0 of AZD1222 vaccination. Receptor source: an adult in good health.

The chain is built from TRBV7-9 and TRBJ1-5; 8 bases map to TRBD1. The CDR3 length is 19 residues. Germline trimming cut 3 bases from V and 0 bases from J; bases unmatched to any gene: 13. The germline CDR1 and CDR2 sequences are SEHNR and FQNEAQ (reference sequence). The CDR3 is CASSLTGTGGPYSNQPQHF. The CDR3 DNA is TGTGCCAGCAGCTTGACCGGGACAGGAGGTCCCTATAGCAATCAGCCCCAGCATTTT.

The chain recombines TRBV6-5 with TRBJ2-7; 7 nucleotides agree with TRBD1. Unmatched junction bases numbered 7, after V lost 2 bases and J lost 3 bases. This CDR3 has 15 residues. Per germline, CDR1 MNHEY and CDR2 SVGAGI. As DNA, the CDR3 is TGTGCCAGCAGTTACCTGGGACAGAGAAGCTACGAGCAGTACTTC. Encoded protein: CASSYLGQRSYEQYF.

The chain has TRBV7-9 and TRBJ1-6, with D perhaps TRBD1 (6 bases). This CDR3 has 14 residues. V was cut by 3 bases and J by 8 bases, with 11 bases left in between. Germline CDR1 SEHNR, CDR2 FQNEAQ (reference sequence). CDR3: CASSFLGGDSPLHF. In nucleotides, the CDR3 is TGTGCCAGCAGCTTTCTAGGGGGTGATTCACCCCTCCACTTT.

The rearrangement joins TRBV15 to TRBJ1-3, with 10 bases matching TRBD1. With V trimmed by 6 bases and J by 2 bases, 4 bases remained unmatched. From germline, CDR1 is LNHNV and CDR2 YYDKDF (reference sequence). This CDR3 comprises 15 residues. CDR3 in DNA: TGTGCCACCAGTTTGGGACAGGGGACTGGAAACACCATATATTTT. As protein: CATSLGQGTGNTIYF.

The chain is built from TRBV11-2 and TRBJ2-3, with D maybe TRBD2 (5 bases). Between the trimmed V and J ends, which lost 3 bases and 0 bases, there was a span of 13 bases. This CDR3 is 16 amino acids long. Germline V gives CDR1 SGHAT, CDR2 FQNNGV. CDR3 coding DNA: TGTGCCAGCAGCTTTTTCGGGATAACTAGCACAGATACGCAGTATTTT. Protein sequence: CASSFFGITSTDTQYF. The whole variable domain, filled in from reference TRBV11-2 and TRBJ2-3, reads EAGVAQSPRYKIIEKRQSVAFWCNPISGHATLYWYQQILGQGPKLLIQFQNNGVVDDSQLPKDRFSAERLKGVDSTLKIQPAKLEDSAVYLCASSFFGITSTDTQYFGPGTRLTVL.

The chain couples TRBV4-2 to TRBJ2-1; D is perhaps TRBD2 (5 bases). The CDR3 length is 15 residues. Looked up from germline, CDR1 is LGHNA and CDR2 is YNFKEQ. V gave up 0 bases and J gave up 7 bases, with 13 bases separating them. CDR3 protein: CASSQEIGRRNEQFF. The CDR3 DNA reads TGTGCCAGCAGCCAAGAAATCGGCAGGAGGAATGAGCAGTTCTTC.

The chain has TRBV11-1 and TRBJ2-7; TRBD1 matches 8 bases. This CDR3 has 13 amino acids. CDR1 and CDR2 (germline): SGHAT, FQDESV (reference sequence). After removal of 6 bases from V and 0 bases from J, the junction contained 1 base not matched to a gene. The CDR3 spells CASSGQGSYEQYF. CDR3 DNA sequence: TGTGCCAGCAGTGGACAGGGCTCCTACGAGCAGTACTTC.

This rearrangement joins TRBV5-4 to TRBJ2-2; D may be TRBD1 or TRBD2 (6 bases each). The V and J ends lost 1 base and 5 bases respectively, with 12 bases between them. Germline V gene sequence: CDR1 SGHNT, CDR2 YYREEE (reference sequence). This CDR3 has 15 residues. The CDR3 region has the DNA TGTGCCAGCAGCTTGTTCACAGGGAGGACCGGGGAGCTGTTTTTT. It is translated as CASSLFTGRTGELFF. The complete variable domain, with remaining parts taken from reference TRBV5-4 and TRBJ2-2, reads ETGVTQSPTHLIKTRGQQVTLRCSSQSGHNTVSWYQQALGQGPQFIFQYYREEENGRGNFPPRFSGLQFPNYSSELNVNALELDDSALYLCASSLFTGRTGELFFGEGSRLTVL.

The chain combines TRBV27 with TRBJ1-2, with unresolved D. Germline CDR1 is MNHEY and CDR2 is SMNVEV (reference sequence). The CDR3 covers 14 residues. V lost 4 bases to trimming and J lost 8 bases, with 17 bases between them. CDR3 in amino acids: CASSSPARGRGYTF. DNA of the CDR3: TGTGCCAGCAGTTCCCCCGCGAGAGGGAGAGGCTACACCTTC.

The chain uses TRBV28 and TRBJ1-2; no firm D call. The CDR3 extends over 15 amino acids. The V end lost 4 bases, the J end lost 4 bases, and 16 bases lay between the germline ends. From germline, CDR1 is MDHEN and CDR2 SYDVKM. The CDR3 DNA is TGTGCCAGCAGTTCCCCGAGCTCCGGACTCTATGGCTACACCTTC. Translation: CASSSPSSGLYGYTF.

This clone showed up many times. The chain combines TRBV27 with TRBJ1-5, with D possibly matching TRBD1 (6 bases). The CDR3 spans 13 residues. V lost 8 bases and J lost 4, with 12 bases in between. In germline, CDR1 is MNHEY, CDR2 SMNVEV (reference sequence). The CDR3 sequence: CASSGAGNQPQHF. The CDR3 bases are TGTGCCAGCTCAGGGGCAGGGAATCAGCCCCAGCATTTT.

Here the CDR3 reads CASSQGQGYNEQFF. In nucleotides, the CDR3 is TGTGCCAGCAGCCAGGGACAGGGATACAATGAGCAGTTCTTC. This sequence joins TRBV14 and TRBJ2-1; 9 bases match TRBD1. Per germline, CDR1 SGHDN and CDR2 FVKESK. The CDR3 is 14 amino acids. V shed 3 bases and J 4 bases; nucleotides not matched to a gene: 1.